Sequencing of this TCR beta chain was carried out in a study of breast tumors, draining lymph nodes, adjacent tissues. General study points: Compared with basal-like, luminal-like tumors shared significantly more repertoire with nontumor tissue. Findings are consistent with lymph node origin and intratumoral expansion of most tumor T cells. The lymph node origin of tumor T cells was framed as consistent with a hypothesis, not demonstrated. Tumors had less TCR diversity than lymph nodes, more than nontumor tissue.

The CDR3 is 14 amino acids. V lost 3 bases and J lost 4, with 12 bases in between. CDR1 and CDR2 (germline): MGHDK, SYGVNS. TCRdb recomputed calls from the multiplex PCR reads with MiXCR, one row per CDR3 protein. The table has about 130,000 distinct CDR3 sequences, 20% to 25% seen once. This clonotype was picked up a small number of times. Its antigen is unidentified. Samples came from axillary lymph nodes draining the breast cancer. The gene calls are TRBV25-1 and TRBJ2-5, with TRBD2 as a possible D gene (7 bases). The sample taken for sequencing was axillary lymph node tissue. The sequence came from a female donor with breast cancer. Some clones in this sample may be carry-over from other donors' samples. CDR3 residues: CASSDRGGRETQYF. The CDR3 DNA follows: TGTGCCAGCAGTGACAGGGGAGGGAGAGAGACCCAGTACTTC.